This is a list of T cell receptor beta chains from one sample in a study of cytomegalovirus exposure and HLA in healthy donors. Measured with immunoSEQ multiplex PCR; TCRdb has only the in-frame clones, and not every one. Of fewer than 110,000 clones in the sample, less than 80% are singletons; the top ten hold about 4%. Sequences were obtained from PBMCs. These receptors came from a man in his forties in good health and CMV-seronegative. Each CDR3 is given with its conserved first and last residue. D genes are given only for firm matches. Rows give clone size only sometimes, using once, few, many, or a class for an expanded clone.

D	size	length	V	J	DNA	CDR3
-	-	14	TRBV6-6	TRBJ2-5	TGTGCCAGCAGGGAGACCCCTAGGAGTGAGACCCAGTACTTC	CASRETPRSETQYF
-	-	14	TRBV7-9	TRBJ1-5	TGTTCCAGCAGCTTATTCGACAGTAATCAGCCCCAGCATTTT	CSSSLFDSNQPQHF
TRBD1	few	14	TRBV25-1	TRBJ2-1	TGTGCCAGCAGGAGGACAGGGGGAAGCAATGAGCAGTTCTTC	CASRRTGGSNEQFF
TRBD1	-	14	TRBV7-2	TRBJ2-3	TGTGCCAGCAGCATAGGACAGGGGATAGATACGCAGTATTTT	CASSIGQGIDTQYF
TRBD1	once	15	TRBV5-1	TRBJ2-3	TGCGCCAGCAGCTGGGGACAGGGGGCGAGAGATACGCAGTATTTT	CASSWGQGARDTQYF
TRBD1	-	15	TRBV28	TRBJ1-5	TGTGCCAGCATTACCGGGACAGGGGCTGGCCAGCCCCAGCATTTT	CASITGTGAGQPQHF
-	-	18	TRBV10-3	TRBJ2-6	TGTGCCATCAGTAACCCAGGGGGGCTCTTCTCTGGGGCCAACGTCCTGACTTTC	CAISNPGGLFSGANVLTF
-	-	13	TRBV28	TRBJ2-3	TGTGCCAGCAGCGACAGGTTCCGGGATACGCAGTATTTT	CASSDRFRDTQYF
-	-	12	TRBV10-1	TRBJ1-5	TGCGCCAGCAGTTCCGGAGACCAGCCCCAGCATTTT	CASSSGDQPQHF
TRBD2	once	19	TRBV9	TRBJ2-1	TGTGCCAGCAGCCCAAGGAGAGCGGTACTAGCGGGGGGTCTCGATGAGCAGTTCTTC	CASSPRRAVLAGGLDEQFF
-	-	12	TRBV5-1	TRBJ1-2	TGCGCCAGCAGCCCGCCTCGGGGAGGCTACACCTTC	CASSPPRGGYTF
TRBD1	once	14	TRBV10-1	TRBJ2-7	TGCGCCAGCAGTGTCGGACAGGGGTTGGACGAGCAGTACTTC	CASSVGQGLDEQYF
-	-	14	TRBV6-1	TRBJ1-5	TGTGCCAGCAGTGACCAGGTCTATAATCAGCCCCAGCATTTT	CASSDQVYNQPQHF
-	-	15	TRBV11-2	TRBJ2-1	TGTGCCAGCAGCCTACAGGACCCCTCCTACAATGAGCAGTTCTTC	CASSLQDPSYNEQFF
-	few	13	TRBV19	TRBJ2-7	TGTGCCAGTAGTATGGTCAGGGGATACGAGCAGTACTTC	CASSMVRGYEQYF
TRBD1	few	19	TRBV4-1	TRBJ2-5	TGCGCCAGCAGCCGAGGTTTCCGGGACAGGGGGCAGAGGCAAGAGACCCAGTACTTC	CASSRGFRDRGQRQETQYF
-	few	14	TRBV11-2	TRBJ1-6	TGTGCCAGCAGCTTAGATCCGGGAACCTCGCCCCTCCACTTT	CASSLDPGTSPLHF
-	few	15	TRBV6-5	TRBJ1-1	TGTGCCAGCAGTTACGAGCGGGGGGGGAACACTGAAGCTTTCTTT	CASSYERGGNTEAFF
TRBD2	-	15	TRBV18	TRBJ2-7	TGTGCCAGCTCACCACTGAGCGGGGGCTCCTACGAGCAGTACTTC	CASSPLSGGSYEQYF
-	-	17	TRBV19	TRBJ1-3	TGTGCCAGTAGTATATCCGCTTCACCGGTCTCTGGAAACACCATATATTTT	CASSISASPVSGNTIYF
-	-	14	TRBV5-1	TRBJ2-2	TGCGCCAGCAGCTTGGGGGCCGGAACCGGGGAGCTGTTTTTT	CASSLGAGTGELFF
-	-	13	TRBV19	TRBJ1-1	TGTGCCAGTATGACGGACAGATCCACTGAAGCTTTCTTT	CASMTDRSTEAFF
TRBD2	-	16	TRBV5-6	TRBJ2-3	TGTGCCAGCAGCTCCCAACTAGCGGGGGGGCCTTATACGCAGTATTTT	CASSSQLAGGPYTQYF